The next 10 T cell receptor beta chains were all read from a single sample in a study of identifying expanded T cells in peripheral blood. Profiled with immunoSEQ multiplex PCR; TCRdb holds only in-frame clones, not every one. The repertoire holds over 90,000 clones, with approximately 85% as singletons. Sequencing input: blood. These receptors came from a person aged 18-70 years in good health.

V gene TRBV19 combines with J gene TRBJ1-5; TRBD1 matches 7 bases. This CDR3 has 13 amino acids. CDR1 and CDR2 (germline): LNHDA, SQIVND (reference sequence). This CDR3 reads CATGVNSNQPQHF. Here the CDR3 DNA reads TGTGCAACAGGGGTTAATAGCAATCAGCCCCAGCATTTT.

The rearrangement links TRBV11-2 to TRBJ2-1, with 9 positions matching TRBD2. Germline CDR1 is SGHAT and CDR2 is FQNNGV. The CDR3 loop spans 17 amino acids. Losses at the gene ends were 5 bases for V and 1 base for J; bases not matched to a gene: 9. CDR3 sequence (DNA): TGTGCCAGCAGCCCGCTTCCTAGCGGGACATCCTACAATGAGCAGTTCTTC. This translates into CASSPLPSGTSYNEQFF.

The genes are TRBV9 and TRBJ2-1; possibly TRBD1 for D (5 bases). The CDR3 is 13 residues long. The germline V and J ends were trimmed by 4 bases and 4 bases, with 9 bases remaining between them. Germline V lookup: CDR1 SGDLS, CDR2 YYNGEE. CDR3 region: CASSKDIYNEQFF. As DNA, the CDR3 is TGTGCCAGCAGCAAGGACATTTACAATGAGCAGTTCTTC.

The genes are TRBV2 and TRBJ2-5; 9 positions agree with TRBD2. Germline CDR1 is SNHLY and CDR2 is FYNNEI. Germline trimming cut 6 bases from V and 5 bases from J; bases unmatched to any gene: 16. The CDR3 has 17 amino acids. The CDR3 loop is CASRLPAGGPVLETQYF. The CDR3 region has the DNA TGTGCCAGCAGGCTTCCCGCGGGGGGGCCCGTCCTTGAGACCCAGTACTTC.

The chain combines TRBV14 with TRBJ1-2; 10 bases fit TRBD1. Germline V gene sequence: CDR1 SGHDN, CDR2 FVKESK. V shed 8 bases and J 7 bases; nucleotides not matched to a gene: 1. The CDR3 is 11 amino acids. The CDR3 region is CASGTGAGYTF. In DNA, the CDR3 is TGTGCCAGCGGGACAGGGGCTGGCTACACCTTC.

The V and J genes are TRBV4-2 and TRBJ2-7, with a weak D call TRBD2 (6 bases). V was shortened by 1 base and J by 4 bases, with 14 bases between the two germline ends. Germline assignment: CDR1 LGHNA and CDR2 YNFKEQ. This CDR3 is built from 15 residues. The CDR3 protein is CASSQGSGVGYEQYF. CDR3 DNA sequence: TGTGCCAGCAGCCAAGGCTCGGGGGTGGGGTACGAGCAGTACTTC.

The V gene is TRBV19, the J gene TRBJ2-3; D assignment may be TRBD1 or TRBD2 (5 bases each). The CDR3 runs 16 residues. Trimming shortened V by 8 bases and J by 1 base, and 19 bases separated the two germline ends. The germline V gene has CDR1 LNHDA and CDR2 SQIVND (reference sequence). The DNA of the CDR3 is TGTGCCAGTCGGCGAGGGACCAATGTACGCACAGATACGCAGTATTTT. Amino acids: CASRRGTNVRTDTQYF.

This chain uses TRBV4-1 with TRBJ1-5; 9 bases are shared with TRBD1. Per germline, CDR1 MGHRA and CDR2 YSYEKL. The CDR3 has 14 residues. After removal of 8 bases from V and 1 base from J, the junction contained 3 bases not matched to a gene. The DNA of the CDR3 is TGCGCCAGCGCGACAGGGGGGAGCAATCAGCCCCAGCATTTT. The encoded protein is CASATGGSNQPQHF.

This chain links TRBV4-3 with TRBJ2-7; D possibly matches TRBD1 or TRBD2 (5 bases each). Germline V gene sequence: CDR1 LGHNA, CDR2 YSLEER. The CDR3 runs 15 residues. Deletions cut 4 bases from V and 0 bases from J, with 13 bases between. The CDR3 loop is CASSPGTANSYEQYF. Here the CDR3 DNA reads TGCGCCAGCAGCCCCGGGACGGCGAACTCCTACGAGCAGTACTTC.

V gene TRBV27 combines with J gene TRBJ1-2; weak D call: TRBD1 (6 bases). Per germline, CDR1 MNHEY and CDR2 SMNVEV (reference sequence). V lost 5 bases and J 8 bases, leaving 15 bases between the germline ends. The CDR3 has 13 residues. CDR3 protein: CASSVGGRGGYTF. CDR3 coding DNA: TGTGCCAGCAGTGTGGGGGGGCGTGGGGGCTACACCTTC.